Listed below are T cell receptor beta chains from one sample, sequenced in a study of T cell responses to AZD1222 COVID-19 vaccine. Produced via immunoSEQ multiplex PCR; TCRdb's table is partial and in-frame only. The sample lists more than 110,000 clones, under 95% occurring once. Sequenced material: peripheral blood, taken on day 0 of AZD1222 vaccination. The source of these receptors is an adult in good health. CDR3s leave out the opening cysteine and the closing phenylalanine or tryptophan.

TRBV19	TRBJ1-4	ASSIGQGGEKLF
TRBV7-2	TRBJ2-2	ASSLEGHNTGELF
TRBV3-1/TRBV3-2	TRBJ2-2	ASSQDRVTGELF
TRBV2	TRBJ1-3	ASSVGGSGNTIY
TRBV5-4	TRBJ2-1	ASSLETLFNEQF
TRBV30	TRBJ1-1	ACDVRGNTEAF
TRBV4-3	TRBJ2-5	ASSLGRVETQY
TRBV11-1	TRBJ2-7	ASSLGTIGPGYEQY
TRBV30	TRBJ1-5	AWSYQDQPQH
TRBV11-3	TRBJ1-1	ASSLFAGPEGTEAF
TRBV14	TRBJ2-2	ASSQGGHRWGTGELF
TRBV19	TRBJ1-5	ASSIRFEDQPQH
TRBV9	TRBJ1-1	ASSVVVNTEAF
TRBV3-1/TRBV3-2	TRBJ2-7	ASSRLLAGVEEQY
TRBV5-1	TRBJ1-1	ASSWGDRRDTEAF
TRBV10-3	TRBJ1-2	AISANTGTGRHGDGYT
TRBV10-3	TRBJ1-1	AISDSHTEAF
TRBV27	TRBJ2-7	ASSLLQGRDYEQY